The sequence of this T cell receptor beta chain was determined in a study of cytomegalovirus exposure and HLA in healthy donors. The PCR used 60 Vbeta and 13 Jbeta primers. Original processing notes: A later analysis tallied approximately 80 million unique TCR beta chains, approximately 11 million of them shared. The repertoire was sequenced with immunoSEQ multiplex PCR; TCRdb's copy has only in-frame clones and lacks some. V and J calls plus clone size are reproduced from that table; the DNA served to infer D and trimming. Here the sample spans 160,000 or so clones, 82% being singletons. To note about this clone: Its antigen is as yet unknown.

Study conclusions and caveats: There were some public TCRs occurring in many donors, but most TCR sequences were rare. CMV serostatus alone was available as immune exposure information.

Per the germline V gene, CDR1 is WNHNN and CDR2 is SYGVQD (reference sequence). The CDR3 loop spans 14 amino acids. Losses at the gene ends were 7 bases for V and 2 bases for J; bases not matched to a gene: 6. Each donor was nominally healthy when sampled (though unrecorded immune exposures were likely). The J gene is TRBJ2-3, the V gene TRBV10-1; TRBD1 agrees at 7 bases. This sequence originates from a woman aged 50 to 65 in good health and CMV-seronegative. The sequencing input was PBMCs. CDR3 sequence reads: CASTQGTATDTQYF. The CDR3, as DNA: TGCGCCAGCACCCAAGGGACAGCCACAGATACGCAGTATTTT.